The 17 T cell receptor beta chains reported below all come from one sample, sequenced in a study of vaccination and CD4 T cells after COVID-19. The Oncomine TCR Beta short-read assay sequenced DNA from cultured CD4+ T cells. TCRdb redid the calling of the PCR reads with MiXCR, one entry per CDR3 protein. Of 20,000 to 30,000 distinct CDR3 sequences in the sample, about 64% were seen once. These receptors have no identified antigens. Described treatment: approximately 9-day PBMC culture with coronavirus spike peptide pools or control peptides (ViraFEST assay). The sample taken for sequencing was CD4+ T cells from blood, cultured in vitro. All receptors derive from a human donor who had recovered from COVID-19.

This clonotype was seen once. This chain joins TRBV12-3 or TRBV12-4 and TRBJ2-3, with a possible D match to TRBD1 (5 bases). V lost 10 bases, J lost 6 bases, and 20 bases lay in between. The CDR3 is 14 amino acids. Written as DNA, the CDR3 is TGTGCCAACAGCAGGGTGGGGTTTGGGGATACGCAGTATTTT. This gives the protein CANSRVGFGDTQYF.

The gene calls are TRBV2 and TRBJ2-2; D gene ambiguous. The ends were cut back, 2 bases at V and 3 bases at J, with 13 bases in the middle. The CDR3 extends over 16 amino acids. Germline V gene sequence: CDR1 SNHLY, CDR2 FYNNEI. CDR3 region: CASSEIAASHTGELFF. CDR3 DNA: TGTGCCAGCAGTGAAATCGCGGCCTCCCACACCGGGGAGCTGTTTTTT.

The chain recombines TRBV30 with TRBJ1-1, with a weak D call TRBD1 (6 bases). The germline V and J ends were trimmed by 3 bases and 5 bases, with 13 bases remaining between them. The CDR3 loop spans 13 amino acids. Per germline, CDR1 GTSNPN and CDR2 SVGIG (reference sequence). CDR3 sequence: CAWRGRGVTEAFF. The CDR3 bases are TGTGCCTGGAGAGGCAGGGGAGTTACTGAAGCTTTCTTT.

This clonotype has just a few counts. CDR3 protein: CASRTGLAGGQETQYF. In DNA, the CDR3 is TGTGCCAGCAGAACAGGACTAGCGGGAGGTCAAGAGACCCAGTACTTC. The chain employs TRBV6-1 and TRBJ2-5; 14 nucleotides match TRBD2. CDR3 length: 16 residues. CDR1 is MNHNS and CDR2 is SASEGT in the germline V gene. The trim removed 6 bases at V and 2 bases at J, leaving 5 bases unmatched.

The chain employs TRBV6-1 and TRBJ1-5, with D perhaps matching TRBD1 (5 bases). Germline V gene sequence: CDR1 MNHNS, CDR2 SASEGT. The V end lost 7 bases, the J end lost 1 base, and 14 bases lay between the germline ends. CDR3 length: 15 amino acids. CDR3 sequence (DNA): TGTGCCAGCAAATATGATAGACAGAGCAATCAGCCCCAGCATTTT. Translated: CASKYDRQSNQPQHF.

This sequence joins TRBV5-4 and TRBJ2-3; no firm D call. The CDR3 covers 13 residues. The V end lost 4 bases, the J end lost 2 bases, and 8 bases lay between the germline ends. Germline V gene lookup returns CDR1 SGHNT and CDR2 YYREEE (reference sequence). The CDR3 DNA reads TGTGCCAGCAGCCCCATCGACACAGATACGCAGTATTTT. This sequence encodes CASSPIDTDTQYF. The entire variable domain, with the rest obtained from reference TRBV5-4 and TRBJ2-3, is as follows: ETGVTQSPTHLIKTRGQQVTLRCSSQSGHNTVSWYQQALGQGPQFIFQYYREEENGRGNFPPRFSGLQFPNYSSELNVNALELDDSALYLCASSPIDTDTQYFGPGTRLTVL.

This sequence joins TRBV4-1 and TRBJ1-2; weak D call: TRBD1 (5 bases). This CDR3 is built from 16 residues. Germline V CDR1 and CDR2: MGHRA, YSYEKL. V was cut by 1 base and J by 0 bases, with 12 bases left in between. In DNA form, the CDR3 reads TGCGCCAGCAGCCAAGGCACCGGGACGGCTAACTATGGCTACACCTTC. Encoded protein: CASSQGTGTANYGYTF.

In this sample, this clonotype turned up once. V and J are TRBV20-1 and TRBJ2-7; 7 positions agree with TRBD2. This CDR3 is built from 13 residues. Germline V lookup: CDR1 DFQATT, CDR2 SNEGSKA (reference sequence). CDR3: CSSLGGRGNEQYF. The CDR3 DNA reads TGCTCCTCCTTGGGGGGGAGAGGTAACGAGCAGTACTTC.

The V call is TRBV28, the J call TRBJ1-4; D gene unclear. Trimming left V 4 bases short and J 7 bases short, with 13 bases between. The CDR3 spans 14 residues. CDR1 and CDR2 (germline): MDHEN, SYDVKM. CDR3: CASSSIKGFEKLFF. CDR3 DNA: TGTGCCAGCAGTTCCATAAAGGGTTTTGAAAAACTGTTTTTT.

The genes are TRBV25-1 and TRBJ1-1, with D hard to call. V lost 2 bases and J lost 5, with 9 bases in between. This CDR3 comprises 13 residues. CDR1 MGHDK and CDR2 SYGVNS come from the germline V gene. CDR3 coding DNA: TGTGCCAGCAGTGAAACCGATTGGACTGAAGCTTTCTTT. It translates to CASSETDWTEAFF.

This clonotype was seen more than once but under ten times. The genes are TRBV21-1 and TRBJ1-5. TRBV21-1 is a known pseudogene. The CDR3 spans 11 residues. The CDR3 nucleotides are TGTGCCAGCAGCAAACGGCAGCCCCAGCATTTT. Amino acids: CASSKRQPQHF.

By sample share, this clonotype is medium-sized. V and J are TRBV7-2 and TRBJ1-5; D gene unclear. Trimming stripped 3 bases from V and 2 bases from J, with 8 bases between. This CDR3 is 14 amino acids long. Germline V gene lookup returns CDR1 SGHTA and CDR2 FQGNSA. CDR3 bases: TGTGCCAGCAGCTTCAATACAGGCAATCAGCCCCAGCATTTT. Its protein is CASSFNTGNQPQHF.

The chain is built from TRBV6-1 and TRBJ1-2; TRBD1 might be the D (6 bases). This CDR3 comprises 13 residues. Between the trimmed V and J ends, which lost 8 bases and 5 bases, there was a span of 15 bases. Germline V lookup: CDR1 MNHNS, CDR2 SASEGT. CDR3 bases: TGTGCCAGCGGCCAGGGGCTGGGGTATGGCTACACCTTC. This sequence encodes CASGQGLGYGYTF.

This rearrangement joins TRBV30 to TRBJ1-5, with D unresolved. Germline V gives CDR1 GTSNPN, CDR2 SVGIG (reference sequence). There are 13 residues in the CDR3. The V gene lost 1 base and the J gene lost 9 bases, with 13 bases spanning the gap. The CDR3 loop is CAWSGWELGPQHF. DNA for the CDR3: TGTGCCTGGAGTGGATGGGAACTGGGGCCCCAGCATTTT.

The chain is built from TRBV25-1 and TRBJ2-1; D unresolved. The CDR3 consists of 12 residues. Germline V gene sequence: CDR1 MGHDK, CDR2 SYGVNS. V lost 5 bases and J 6 bases, leaving 8 bases between the germline ends. The CDR3 protein is CASSPQFNEQFF. CDR3 nucleotide sequence: TGTGCCAGCAGTCCCCAATTCAATGAGCAGTTCTTC.

This clonotype is medium-sized. The chain has TRBV6-1 and TRBJ2-5, with D perhaps matching TRBD1 (6 bases). V shed 5 bases and J shed 5 bases, with 12 bases lying between them. CDR1 is MNHNS, CDR2 SASEGT, per germline. This CDR3 comprises 13 residues. CDR3 coding DNA: TGTGCCAGCAGTCCAGGGGTCAGGGAGACCCAGTACTTC. Its protein is CASSPGVRETQYF.

The chain uses TRBV6-2 or TRBV6-3 and TRBJ2-3; 7 bases line up with TRBD2. Germline-derived CDR1 and CDR2 are MNHEY and SVGEGT. The CDR3 totals 15 residues. J lost 4 bases, V lost 5 bases, and 9 bases had no gene match. The CDR3 region is CASSRSGTIPDTQYF. In nucleotides, the CDR3 is TGTGCCAGCAGTCGATCCGGGACTATTCCAGATACGCAGTATTTT.